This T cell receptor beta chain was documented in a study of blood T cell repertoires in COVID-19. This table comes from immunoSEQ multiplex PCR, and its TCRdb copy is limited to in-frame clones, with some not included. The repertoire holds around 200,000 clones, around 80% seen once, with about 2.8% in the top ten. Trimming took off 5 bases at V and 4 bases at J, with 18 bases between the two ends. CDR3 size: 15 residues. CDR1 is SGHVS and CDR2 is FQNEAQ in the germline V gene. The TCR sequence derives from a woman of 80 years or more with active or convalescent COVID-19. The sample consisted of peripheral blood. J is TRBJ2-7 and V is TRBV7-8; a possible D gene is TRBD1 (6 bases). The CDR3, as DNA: TGTGCCAGCAGCCCGTTAGAAGGGGGTCATTACGAGCAGTACTTC. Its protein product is CASSPLEGGHYEQYF. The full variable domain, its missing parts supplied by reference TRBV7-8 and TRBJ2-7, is GAGVSQSPRYKVAKRGQDVALRCDPISGHVSLFWYQQALGQGPEFLTYFQNEAQLDKSGLPSDRFFAERPEGSVSTLKIQRTQQEDSAVYLCASSPLEGGHYEQYFGPGTRLTVT.